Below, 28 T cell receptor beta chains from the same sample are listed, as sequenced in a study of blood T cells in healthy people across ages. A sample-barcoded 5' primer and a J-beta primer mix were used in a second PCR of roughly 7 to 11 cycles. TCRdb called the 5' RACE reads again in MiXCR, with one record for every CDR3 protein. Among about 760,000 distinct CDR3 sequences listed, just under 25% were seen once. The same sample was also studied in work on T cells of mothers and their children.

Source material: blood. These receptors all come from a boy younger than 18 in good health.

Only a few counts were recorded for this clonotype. Here the CDR3 DNA reads TGTGCCAGCAGCTTACAGGGTTCCGTCGGGGATACGCAGTATTTT. The encoded protein is CASSLQGSVGDTQYF. The chain couples TRBV7-2 to TRBJ2-3, with D perhaps matching TRBD1 (5 bases). Germline CDR1 is SGHTA and CDR2 is FQGNSA. CDR3 length: 15 residues. The germline V and J ends were trimmed by 2 bases and 6 bases, with 15 bases remaining between them.

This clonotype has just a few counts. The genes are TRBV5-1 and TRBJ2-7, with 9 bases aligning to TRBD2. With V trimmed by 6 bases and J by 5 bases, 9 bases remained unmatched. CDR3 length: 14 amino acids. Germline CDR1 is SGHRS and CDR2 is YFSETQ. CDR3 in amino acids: CASKLIAGVNEQYF. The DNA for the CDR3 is TGCGCCAGCAAACTTATAGCGGGAGTCAACGAGCAGTACTTC.

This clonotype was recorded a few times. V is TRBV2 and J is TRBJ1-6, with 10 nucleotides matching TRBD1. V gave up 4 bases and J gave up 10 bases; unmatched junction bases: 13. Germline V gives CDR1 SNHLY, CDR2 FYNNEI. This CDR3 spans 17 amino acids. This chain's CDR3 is CASSALRRTGGDSPLHF. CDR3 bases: TGTGCCAGCAGTGCACTGCGGAGGACAGGGGGAGACTCACCCCTCCACTTT.

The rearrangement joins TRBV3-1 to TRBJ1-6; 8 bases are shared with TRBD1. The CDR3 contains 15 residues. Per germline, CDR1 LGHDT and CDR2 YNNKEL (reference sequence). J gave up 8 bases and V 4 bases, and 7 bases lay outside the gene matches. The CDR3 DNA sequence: TGTGCCAGCAGCCCGCTGGACAGGGTGGATTCACCCCTCCACTTT. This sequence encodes CASSPLDRVDSPLHF.

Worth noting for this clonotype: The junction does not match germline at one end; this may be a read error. For the CDR3, the DNA is TGTGCCAGTAGAATAGCGGGGGGGCCTTTCTACAATGAGCAGTTCTTC. This sequence encodes CASRIAGGPFYNEQFF. The V gene is TRBV19, the J gene TRBJ2-1; 11 positions agree with TRBD2. Germline V gene lookup returns CDR1 LNHDA and CDR2 SQIVND (reference sequence). The CDR3 totals 16 residues.

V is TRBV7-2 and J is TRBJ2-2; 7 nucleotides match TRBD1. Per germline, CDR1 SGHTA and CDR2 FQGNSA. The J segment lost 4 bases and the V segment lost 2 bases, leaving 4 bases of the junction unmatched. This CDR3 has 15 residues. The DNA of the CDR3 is TGTGCCAGCAGCTTATTGACAGGGATCACCGGGGAGCTGTTTTTT. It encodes CASSLLTGITGELFF.

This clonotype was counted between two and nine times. The DNA of the CDR3 is TGTGCCAGCAGTCCCCCTGGGACAGTGGACGCGTACTTC. This gives the protein CASSPPGTVDAYF. The chain recombines TRBV25-1 with TRBJ2-7, with 7 positions matching TRBD1. The germline gives CDR1 MGHDK, CDR2 SYGVNS. V was clipped by 5 bases and J by 12 bases; unmatched bases: 13. The CDR3 has 13 residues.

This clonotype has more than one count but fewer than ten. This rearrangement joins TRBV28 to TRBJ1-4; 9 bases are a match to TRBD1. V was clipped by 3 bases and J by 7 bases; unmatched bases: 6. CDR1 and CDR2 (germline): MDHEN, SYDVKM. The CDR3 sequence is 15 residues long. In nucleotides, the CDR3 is TGTGCCAGCAGTTTCTCGACAGGGGGAGGTGAAAAACTGTTTTTT. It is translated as CASSFSTGGGEKLFF.

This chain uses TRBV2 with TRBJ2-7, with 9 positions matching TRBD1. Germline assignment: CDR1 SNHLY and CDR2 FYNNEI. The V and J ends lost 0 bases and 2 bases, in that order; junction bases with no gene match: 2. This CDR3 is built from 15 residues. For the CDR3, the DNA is TGTGCCAGCAGTGAAGCGGGACAGGGCCCCTACGAGCAGTACGTC. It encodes CASSEAGQGPYEQYV.

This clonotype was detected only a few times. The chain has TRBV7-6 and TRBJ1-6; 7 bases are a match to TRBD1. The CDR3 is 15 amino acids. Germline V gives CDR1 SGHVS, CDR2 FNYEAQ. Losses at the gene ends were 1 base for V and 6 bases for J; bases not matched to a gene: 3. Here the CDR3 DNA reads TGTGCCAGCAGCTTAGAGGGACAGATTAATTCACCCCTCCACTTT. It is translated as CASSLEGQINSPLHF.

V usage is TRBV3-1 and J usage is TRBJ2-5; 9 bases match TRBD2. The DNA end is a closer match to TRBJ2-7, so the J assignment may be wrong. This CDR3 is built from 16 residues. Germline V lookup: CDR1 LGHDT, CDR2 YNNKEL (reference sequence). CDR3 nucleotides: TGTGCCAGCAGCCAAGATGTGGCGGGAGGGCCCGGCGAGCAGTACTTC. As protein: CASSQDVAGGPGEQYF.

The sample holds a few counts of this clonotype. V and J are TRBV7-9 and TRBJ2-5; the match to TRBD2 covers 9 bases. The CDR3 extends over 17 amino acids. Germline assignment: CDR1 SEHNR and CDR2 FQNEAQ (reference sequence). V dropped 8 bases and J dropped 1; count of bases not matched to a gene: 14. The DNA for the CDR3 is TGTGCCAGCGGCGGAACTCCGGGACTAGCTCCCCAAGAGACCCAGTACTTC. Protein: CASGGTPGLAPQETQYF. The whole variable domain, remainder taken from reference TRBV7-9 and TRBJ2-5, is DTGVSQNPRHKITKRGQNVTFRCDPISEHNRLYWYRQTLGQGPEFLTYFQNEAQLEKSRLLSDRFSAERPKGSFSTLEIQRTEQGDSAMYLCASGGTPGLAPQETQYFGPGTRLLVL.

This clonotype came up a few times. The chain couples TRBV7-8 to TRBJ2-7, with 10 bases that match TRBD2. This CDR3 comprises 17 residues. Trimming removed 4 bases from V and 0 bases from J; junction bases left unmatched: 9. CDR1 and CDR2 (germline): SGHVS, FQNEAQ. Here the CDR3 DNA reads TGTGCCAGCAGCTGGGTAGCGGGGGGTAGGAGCTCCTACGAGCAGTACTTC. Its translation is CASSWVAGGRSSYEQYF.

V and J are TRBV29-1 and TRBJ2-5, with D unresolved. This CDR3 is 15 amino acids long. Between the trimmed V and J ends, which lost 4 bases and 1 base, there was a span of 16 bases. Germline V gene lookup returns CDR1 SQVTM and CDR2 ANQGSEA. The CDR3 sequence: CSVAGLEGPQETQYF. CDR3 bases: TGCAGCGTTGCCGGCCTCGAAGGGCCCCAAGAGACCCAGTACTTC.

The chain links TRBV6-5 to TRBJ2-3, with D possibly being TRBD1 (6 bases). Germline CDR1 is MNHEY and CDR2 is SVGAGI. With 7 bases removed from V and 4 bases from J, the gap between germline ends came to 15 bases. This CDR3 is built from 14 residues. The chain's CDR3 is CASISDKGADTQYF. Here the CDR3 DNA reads TGTGCCAGCATTTCTGATAAGGGGGCAGATACGCAGTATTTT.

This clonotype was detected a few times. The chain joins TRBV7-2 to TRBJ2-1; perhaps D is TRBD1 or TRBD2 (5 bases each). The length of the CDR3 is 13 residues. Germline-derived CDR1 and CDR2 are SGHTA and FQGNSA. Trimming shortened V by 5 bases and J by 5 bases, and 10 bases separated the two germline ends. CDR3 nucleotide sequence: TGTGCCAGCAGCACGGGACCCGACAATGAGCAGTTCTTC. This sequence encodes CASSTGPDNEQFF.

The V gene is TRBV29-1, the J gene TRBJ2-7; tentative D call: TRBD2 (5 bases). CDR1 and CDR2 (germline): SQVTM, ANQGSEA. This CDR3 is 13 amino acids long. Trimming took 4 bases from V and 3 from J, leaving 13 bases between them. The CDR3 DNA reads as TGCAGCGTTGGTTCGGGAATCGACTACGAGCAGTACTTC. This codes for CSVGSGIDYEQYF.

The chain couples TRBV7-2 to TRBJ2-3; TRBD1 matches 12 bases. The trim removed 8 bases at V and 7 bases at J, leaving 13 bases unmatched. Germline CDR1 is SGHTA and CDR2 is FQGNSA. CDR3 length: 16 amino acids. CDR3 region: CASGLTGQGAGNTQYF. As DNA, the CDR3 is TGTGCCAGCGGCCTGACGGGACAGGGGGCGGGGAATACGCAGTATTTT.

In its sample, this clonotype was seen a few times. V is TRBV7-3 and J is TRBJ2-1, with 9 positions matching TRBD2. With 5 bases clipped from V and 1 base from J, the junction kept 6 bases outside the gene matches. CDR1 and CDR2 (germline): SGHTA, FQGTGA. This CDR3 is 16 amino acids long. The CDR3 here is CASSIIAGASYNEQFF. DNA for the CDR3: TGTGCCAGCAGCATCATAGCGGGAGCTTCCTACAATGAGCAGTTCTTC.

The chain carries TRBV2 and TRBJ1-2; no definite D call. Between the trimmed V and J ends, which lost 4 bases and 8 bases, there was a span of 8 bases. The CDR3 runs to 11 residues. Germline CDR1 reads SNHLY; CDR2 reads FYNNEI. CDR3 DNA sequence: TGTGCCAGCAGTGCAACCGTGGGCTACACCTTC. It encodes CASSATVGYTF.

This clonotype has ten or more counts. In nucleotides, the CDR3 is TGTGCCAGCAGCTCGGTGATGGGTGGATCCTACAATGAGCAGTTCTTC. Translated: CASSSVMGGSYNEQFF. The V gene is TRBV5-5, the J gene TRBJ2-1, with D unclear. The V and J ends lost 3 bases and 1 base respectively, with 14 bases between them. The CDR3 contains 16 residues. CDR1 and CDR2 from the germline V gene are SGHKS and YYEKEE (reference sequence).

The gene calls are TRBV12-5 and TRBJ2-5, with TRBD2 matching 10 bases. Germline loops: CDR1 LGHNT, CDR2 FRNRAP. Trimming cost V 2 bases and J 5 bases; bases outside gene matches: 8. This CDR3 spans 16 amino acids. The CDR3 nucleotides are TGTGCTAGTGGTTTGCGGGGACTAGCGCAATGGGAGACCCAGTACTTC. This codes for CASGLRGLAQWETQYF.

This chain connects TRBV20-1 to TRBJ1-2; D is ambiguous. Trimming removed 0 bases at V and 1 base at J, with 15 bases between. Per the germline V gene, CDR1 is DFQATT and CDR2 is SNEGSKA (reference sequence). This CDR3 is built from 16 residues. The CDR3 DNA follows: TGCAGTGCTAGAGATCCCCGGGCGAGATATAACTATGGCTACACCTTC. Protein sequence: CSARDPRARYNYGYTF.

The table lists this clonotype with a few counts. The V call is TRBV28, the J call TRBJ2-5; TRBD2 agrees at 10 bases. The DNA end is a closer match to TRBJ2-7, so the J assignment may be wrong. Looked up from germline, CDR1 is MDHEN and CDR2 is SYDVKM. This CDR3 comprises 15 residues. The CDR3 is CASSSTSGASYEQYF. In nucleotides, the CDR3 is TGTGCCAGCAGCTCCACTAGCGGGGCTTCCTACGAGCAGTACTTC.

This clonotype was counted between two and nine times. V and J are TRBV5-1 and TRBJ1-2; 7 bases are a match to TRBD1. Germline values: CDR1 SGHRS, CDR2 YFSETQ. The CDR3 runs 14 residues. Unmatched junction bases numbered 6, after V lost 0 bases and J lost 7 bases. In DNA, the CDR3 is TGCGCCAGCAGCTTGGGTGGACAGGAAAGTGGCTACACCTTC. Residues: CASSLGGQESGYTF. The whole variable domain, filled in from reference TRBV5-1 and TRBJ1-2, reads KAGVTQTPRYLIKTRGQQVTLSCSPISGHRSVSWYQQTPGQGLQFLFEYFSETQRNKGNFPGRFSGRQFSNSRSEMNVSTLELGDSALYLCASSLGGQESGYTFGSGTRLTVV.

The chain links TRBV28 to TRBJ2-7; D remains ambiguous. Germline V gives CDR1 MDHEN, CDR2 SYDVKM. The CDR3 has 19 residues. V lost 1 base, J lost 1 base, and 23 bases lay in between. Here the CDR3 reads CASSLSGQGKGAISYEQYF. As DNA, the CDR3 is TGTGCCAGCAGTTTATCTGGCCAAGGGAAAGGCGCAATTTCCTACGAGCAGTACTTC.

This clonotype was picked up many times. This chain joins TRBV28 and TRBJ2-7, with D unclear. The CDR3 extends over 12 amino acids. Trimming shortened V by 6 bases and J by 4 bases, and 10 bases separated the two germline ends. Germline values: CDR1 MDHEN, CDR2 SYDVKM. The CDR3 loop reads CASSFRGYEQYF. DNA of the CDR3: TGTGCCAGCAGCTTCCGCGGTTACGAGCAGTACTTC.

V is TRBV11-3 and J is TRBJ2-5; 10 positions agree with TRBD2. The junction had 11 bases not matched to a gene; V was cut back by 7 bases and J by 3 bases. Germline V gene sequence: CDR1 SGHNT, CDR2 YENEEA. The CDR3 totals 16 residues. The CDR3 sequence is CASTPWSGGAEETQYF. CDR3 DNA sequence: TGTGCCAGCACCCCTTGGAGCGGGGGGGCCGAAGAGACCCAGTACTTC.